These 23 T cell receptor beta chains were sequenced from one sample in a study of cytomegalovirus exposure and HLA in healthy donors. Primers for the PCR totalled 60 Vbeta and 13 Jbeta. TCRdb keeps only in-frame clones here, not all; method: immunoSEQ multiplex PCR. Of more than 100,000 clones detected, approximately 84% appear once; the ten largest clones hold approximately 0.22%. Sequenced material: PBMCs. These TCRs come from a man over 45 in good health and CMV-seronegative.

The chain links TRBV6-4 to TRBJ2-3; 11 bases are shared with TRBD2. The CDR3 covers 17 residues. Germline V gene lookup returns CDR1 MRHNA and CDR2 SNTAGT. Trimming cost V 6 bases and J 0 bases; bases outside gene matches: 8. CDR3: CASSTGTSGPSTDTQYF. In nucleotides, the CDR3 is TGTGCCAGCAGCACCGGGACTAGCGGTCCTAGCACAGATACGCAGTATTTT.

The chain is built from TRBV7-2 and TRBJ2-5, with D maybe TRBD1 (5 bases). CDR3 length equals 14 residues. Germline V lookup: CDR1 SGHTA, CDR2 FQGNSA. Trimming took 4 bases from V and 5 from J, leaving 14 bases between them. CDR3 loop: CASSSKQGRETQYF. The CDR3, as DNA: TGTGCCAGCAGCTCCAAGCAGGGCCGGGAGACCCAGTACTTC.

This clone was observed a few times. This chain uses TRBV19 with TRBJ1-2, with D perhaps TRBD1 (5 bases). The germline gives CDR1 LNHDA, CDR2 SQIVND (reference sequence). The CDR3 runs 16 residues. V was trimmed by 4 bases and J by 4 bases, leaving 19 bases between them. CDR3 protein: CASSKAAGDLFYGYTF. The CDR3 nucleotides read TGTGCCAGTAGTAAAGCGGCGGGGGATTTATTCTATGGCTACACCTTC. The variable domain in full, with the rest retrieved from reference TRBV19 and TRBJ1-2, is DGGITQSPKYLFRKEGQNVTLSCEQNLNHDAMYWYRQDPGQGLRLIYYSQIVNDFQKGDIAEGYSVSREKKESFPLTVTSAQKNPTAFYLCASSKAAGDLFYGYTFGSGTRLTVV.

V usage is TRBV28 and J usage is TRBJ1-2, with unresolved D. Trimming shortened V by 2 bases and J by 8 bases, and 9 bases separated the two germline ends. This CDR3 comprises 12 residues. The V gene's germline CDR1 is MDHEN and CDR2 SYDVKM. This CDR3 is CASSLKPVGYTF. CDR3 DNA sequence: TGTGCCAGCAGTTTAAAGCCTGTCGGCTACACCTTC.

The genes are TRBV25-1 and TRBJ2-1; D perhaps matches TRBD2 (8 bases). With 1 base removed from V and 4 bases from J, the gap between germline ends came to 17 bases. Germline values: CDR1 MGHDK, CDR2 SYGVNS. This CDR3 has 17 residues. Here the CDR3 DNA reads TGTGCCAGCAGTGAATCAATTAGCGGGGACAGATACAATGAGCAGTTCTTC. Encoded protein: CASSESISGDRYNEQFF.

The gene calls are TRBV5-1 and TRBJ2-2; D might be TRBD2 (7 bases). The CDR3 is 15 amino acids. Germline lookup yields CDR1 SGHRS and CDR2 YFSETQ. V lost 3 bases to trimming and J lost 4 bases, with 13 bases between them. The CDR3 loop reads CASSSEGGTTGELFF. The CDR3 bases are TGCGCCAGCAGCTCCGAGGGGGGGACCACCGGGGAGCTGTTTTTT.

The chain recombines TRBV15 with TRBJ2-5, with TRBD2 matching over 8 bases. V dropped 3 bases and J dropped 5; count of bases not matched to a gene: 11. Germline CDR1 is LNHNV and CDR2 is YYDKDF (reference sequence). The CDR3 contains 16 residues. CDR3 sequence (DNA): TGTGCCACCAGCAGCAGCGGTAGAATAGCGGGGGAGACCCAGTACTTC. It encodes CATSSSGRIAGETQYF.

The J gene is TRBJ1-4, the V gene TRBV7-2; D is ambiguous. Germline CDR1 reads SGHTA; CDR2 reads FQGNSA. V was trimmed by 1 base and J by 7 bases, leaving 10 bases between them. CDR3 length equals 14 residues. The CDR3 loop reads CASSLVQEGEKLFF. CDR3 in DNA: TGTGCCAGCAGCTTAGTTCAGGAGGGTGAAAAACTGTTTTTT.

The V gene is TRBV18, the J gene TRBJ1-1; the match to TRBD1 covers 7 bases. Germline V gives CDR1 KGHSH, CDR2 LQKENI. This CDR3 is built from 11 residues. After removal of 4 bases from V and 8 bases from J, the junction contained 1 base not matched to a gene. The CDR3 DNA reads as TGTGCCAGCTCACAGGACAGGGAAGCTTTCTTT. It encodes CASSQDREAFF.

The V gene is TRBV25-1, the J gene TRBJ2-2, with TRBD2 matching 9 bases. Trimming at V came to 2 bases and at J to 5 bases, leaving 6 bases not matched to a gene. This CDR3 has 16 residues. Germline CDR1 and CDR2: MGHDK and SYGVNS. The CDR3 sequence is CASSERAGGGTGELFF. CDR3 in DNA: TGTGCCAGCAGTGAACGAGCGGGAGGAGGTACCGGGGAGCTGTTTTTT.

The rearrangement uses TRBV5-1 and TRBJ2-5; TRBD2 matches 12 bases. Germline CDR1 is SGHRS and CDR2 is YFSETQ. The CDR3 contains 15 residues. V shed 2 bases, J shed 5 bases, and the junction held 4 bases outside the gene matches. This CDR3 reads CASSFLAGGSETQYF. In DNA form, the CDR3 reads TGCGCCAGCAGCTTCCTAGCGGGAGGGTCTGAGACCCAGTACTTC. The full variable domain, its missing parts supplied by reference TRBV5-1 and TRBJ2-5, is KAGVTQTPRYLIKTRGQQVTLSCSPISGHRSVSWYQQTPGQGLQFLFEYFSETQRNKGNFPGRFSGRQFSNSRSEMNVSTLELGDSALYLCASSFLAGGSETQYFGPGTRLLVL.

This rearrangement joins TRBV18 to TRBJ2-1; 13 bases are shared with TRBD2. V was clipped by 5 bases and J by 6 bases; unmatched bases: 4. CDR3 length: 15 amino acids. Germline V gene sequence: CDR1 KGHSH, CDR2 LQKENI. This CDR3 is CASSRTSGSLNEQFF. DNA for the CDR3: TGTGCCAGCTCAAGGACTAGCGGGAGTCTCAATGAGCAGTTCTTC.

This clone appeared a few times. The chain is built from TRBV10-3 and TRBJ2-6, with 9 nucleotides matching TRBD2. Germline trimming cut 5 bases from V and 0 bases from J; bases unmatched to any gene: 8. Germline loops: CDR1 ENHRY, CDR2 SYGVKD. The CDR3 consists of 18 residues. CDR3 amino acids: CAISFLAGDNSGANVLTF. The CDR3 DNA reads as TGTGCCATCAGTTTCTTAGCGGGGGACAACTCTGGGGCCAACGTCCTGACTTTC.

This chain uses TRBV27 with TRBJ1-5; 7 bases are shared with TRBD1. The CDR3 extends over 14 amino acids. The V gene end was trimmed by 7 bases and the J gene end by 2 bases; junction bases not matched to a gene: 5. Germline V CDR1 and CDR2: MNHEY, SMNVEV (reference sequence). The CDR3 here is CASTTGVGNQPQHF. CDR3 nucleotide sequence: TGTGCCAGCACAACAGGGGTGGGCAATCAGCCCCAGCATTTT.

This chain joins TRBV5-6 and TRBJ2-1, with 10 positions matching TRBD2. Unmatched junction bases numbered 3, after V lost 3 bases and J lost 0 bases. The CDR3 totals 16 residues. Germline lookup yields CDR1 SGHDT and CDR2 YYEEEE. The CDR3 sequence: CASSWSGGGSYNEQFF. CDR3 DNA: TGTGCCAGCAGCTGGAGCGGGGGGGGCTCCTACAATGAGCAGTTCTTC.

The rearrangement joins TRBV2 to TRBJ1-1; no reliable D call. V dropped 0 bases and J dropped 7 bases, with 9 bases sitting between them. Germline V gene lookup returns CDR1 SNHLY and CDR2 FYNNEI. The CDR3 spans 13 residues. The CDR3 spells CASSEARQSEAFF. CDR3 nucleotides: TGTGCCAGCAGTGAAGCGAGGCAGAGTGAAGCTTTCTTT.

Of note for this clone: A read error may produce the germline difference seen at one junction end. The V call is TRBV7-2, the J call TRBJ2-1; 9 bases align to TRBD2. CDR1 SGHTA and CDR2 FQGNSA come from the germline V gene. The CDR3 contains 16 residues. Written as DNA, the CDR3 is TGTGCCCGCAGCCTCCGCCTAGCGGGGACCTACAATGAGCAGTTCTTC. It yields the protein CARSLRLAGTYNEQFF.

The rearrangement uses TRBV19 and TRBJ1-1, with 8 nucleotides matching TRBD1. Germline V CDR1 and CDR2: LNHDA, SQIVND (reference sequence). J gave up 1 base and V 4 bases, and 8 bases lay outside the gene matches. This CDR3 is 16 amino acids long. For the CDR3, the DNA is TGTGCCAGTAGTACCCCCGGACAGGGAGGGAACACTGAAGCTTTCTTT. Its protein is CASSTPGQGGNTEAFF.

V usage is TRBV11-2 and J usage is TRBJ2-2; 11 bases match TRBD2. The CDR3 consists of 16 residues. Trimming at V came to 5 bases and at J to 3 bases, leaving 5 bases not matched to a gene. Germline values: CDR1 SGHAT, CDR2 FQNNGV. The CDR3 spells CASSMGLAEHTGELFF. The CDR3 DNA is TGTGCCAGCAGCATGGGACTAGCGGAGCACACCGGGGAGCTGTTTTTT.

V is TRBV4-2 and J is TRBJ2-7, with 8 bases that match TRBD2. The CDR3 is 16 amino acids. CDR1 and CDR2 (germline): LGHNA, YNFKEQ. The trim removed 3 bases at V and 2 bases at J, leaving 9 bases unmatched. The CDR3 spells CASSHLSGSGTYEQYF. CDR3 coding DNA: TGTGCCAGCAGCCACCTCAGCGGGAGTGGGACCTACGAGCAGTACTTC.

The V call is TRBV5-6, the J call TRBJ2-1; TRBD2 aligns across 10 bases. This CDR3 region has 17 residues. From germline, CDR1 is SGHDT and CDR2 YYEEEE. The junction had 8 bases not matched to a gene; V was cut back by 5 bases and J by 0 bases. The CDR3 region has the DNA TGTGCCAGCAGAGTATCTAGCGGGAGAGCCTCCTACAATGAGCAGTTCTTC. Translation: CASRVSSGRASYNEQFF. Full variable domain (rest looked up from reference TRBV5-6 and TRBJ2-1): DAGVTQSPTHLIKTRGQQVTLRCSPKSGHDTVSWYQQALGQGPQFIFQYYEEEERQRGNFPDRFSGHQFPNYSSELNVNALLLGDSALYLCASRVSSGRASYNEQFFGPGTRLTVL.

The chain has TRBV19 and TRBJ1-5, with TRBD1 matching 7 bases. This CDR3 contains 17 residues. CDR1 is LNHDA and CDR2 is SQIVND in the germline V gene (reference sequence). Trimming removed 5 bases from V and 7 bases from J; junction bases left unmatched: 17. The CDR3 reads CASSPGIADRVGQPQHF. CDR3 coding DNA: TGTGCCAGTAGTCCCGGAATAGCCGACAGGGTCGGACAGCCCCAGCATTTT.

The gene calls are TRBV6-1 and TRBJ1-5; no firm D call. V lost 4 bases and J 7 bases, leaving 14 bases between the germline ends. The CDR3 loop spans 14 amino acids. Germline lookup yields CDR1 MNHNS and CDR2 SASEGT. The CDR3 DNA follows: TGTGCCAGCAGTGCCCGGTCAGGCAGCCAGCCCCAGCATTTT. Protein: CASSARSGSQPQHF.